These T cell receptor beta chains were read from a single sample in a study of T cell changes during pregnancy in multiple sclerosis. Libraries were prepared by immunoSEQ multiplex PCR; TCRdb keeps only in-frame clonotypes and omits some of them. This table holds fewer than 50,000 clones, about 90% found once. This specimen was CD8+ T cells from peripheral blood mononuclear cells, taken after pregnancy. Receptors originate from a female donor with multiple sclerosis, enrolled in a pregnancy study. Each CDR3 is given with its conserved first and last residue. The D gene is left open where the match is weak. Only some rows state a clone size, as once, few, many or a class for expanded clones.

17 | NA | NA | TRBJ1-6 | TRBV5-8 | CASSLMVRGENNSPLHF | TGTGCCAGCAGCTTAATGGTCAGGGGAGAGAATAATTCACCCCTCCACTTT
15 | NA | NA | TRBJ1-1 | TRBV10-3 | CAISEARGENTEAFF | TGTGCCATCAGTGAGGCACGCGGGGAAAACACTGAAGCTTTCTTT
17 | NA | NA | TRBJ1-5 | TRBV27 | CASSTSAQGLPNQPQHF | NA
13 | NA | NA | TRBJ2-7 | TRBV6-1 | CASSEGSVYEQYF | TGTGCCAGCAGTGAAGGTAGTGTCTACGAGCAGTACTTC
16 | NA | NA | TRBJ2-7 | TRBV12-5 | CASGLVQGGSSYEQYF | TGTGCTAGTGGTTTGGTACAGGGCGGAAGCTCCTACGAGCAGTACTTC
13 | NA | NA | TRBJ2-7 | TRBV15 | CATSRDGTYEQYF | TGTGCCACCAGCAGAGATGGCACCTACGAGCAGTACTTC
15 | NA | once | TRBJ1-2 | TRBV7-9 | CASSLGELQPYGYTF | TGTGCCAGCAGCTTAGGGGAGCTGCAACCCTATGGCTACACCTTC
17 | TRBD2 | NA | TRBJ2-5 | TRBV27 | CASSSEIAGGPQETQYF | TGTGCCAGCAGTTCGGAAATAGCGGGGGGCCCTCAAGAGACCCAGTACTTC
11 | NA | NA | TRBJ1-1 | TRBV29-1 | CSVDSYTEAFF | TGTAGCGTGGACAGCTACACTGAAGCTTTCTTT
12 | NA | NA | TRBJ1-4 | TRBV19 | CASCPDNEKLFF | TGTGCCAGTTGCCCAGATAATGAAAAACTGTTTTTT
21 | NA | NA | TRBJ1-5 | TRBV1 | CTSSEDVPGGRQGSLNQPQHF | TGCACCAGCAGCGAAGATGTCCCTGGGGGCCGACAGGGCTCTCTCAATCAGCCCCAGCATTTT
18 | NA | NA | TRBJ2-7 | TRBV21-1 | CASSRQTGKEGPSYEQYF | TGTGCCAGCAGCAGGCAGACAGGGAAAGAGGGGCCTTCCTACGAGCAGTACTTC
18 | TRBD2 | NA | TRBJ2-7 | TRBV5-6 | CASSRELAGGMFRYEQYF | TGTGCCAGCAGCAGAGAACTAGCGGGGGGGATGTTCCGCTACGAGCAGTACTTC
15 | NA | NA | TRBJ1-5 | TRBV19 | CASSIYGEGLQPQHF | TGTGCCAGTAGTATATATGGGGAGGGACTGCAGCCCCAGCATTTT
17 | TRBD2 | few | TRBJ2-3 | TRBV6-1 | CASSEGIGGGHTDTQYF | TGTGCCAGCAGTGAAGGCATCGGCGGGGGGCACACAGATACGCAGTATTTT
15 | TRBD1 | NA | TRBJ1-5 | TRBV7-9 | CASSLEGGAGQPQHF | TGTGCCAGCAGCTTAGAAGGGGGCGCGGGACAGCCCCAGCATTTT
15 | NA | NA | TRBJ2-7 | TRBV5-8 | CASSRGQWSSYEQYF | TGTGCCAGCAGCCGGGGACAATGGAGCTCCTACGAGCAGTACTTC
14 | NA | NA | TRBJ1-5 | TRBV29-1 | CSVQKGDSNQPQHF | TGCAGCGTTCAGAAGGGGGATAGCAATCAGCCCCAGCATTTT
13 | NA | NA | TRBJ2-2 | TRBV11-2 | CASSRTVTGELFF | TGTGCCAGCAGCAGAACAGTGACCGGGGAGCTGTTTTTT
16 | TRBD1 | once | TRBJ2-5 | TRBV30 | CAWNEIRTGPKETQYF | TGTGCCTGGAATGAGATACGGACAGGACCTAAAGAGACCCAGTACTTC
13 | TRBD1 | NA | TRBJ1-5 | TRBV13 | CASSHDRAQPQHF | TGTGCCAGCAGCCACGACAGGGCCCAGCCCCAGCATTTT
16 | TRBD1 | NA | TRBJ1-1 | TRBV9 | CASSLGGQGSNTEAFF | TGTGCCAGCAGCCTAGGGGGACAGGGGTCAAACACTGAAGCTTTCTTT
11 | NA | NA | TRBJ1-1 | TRBV5-5 | CASSGGTEAFF | TGTGCCAGCAGCGGAGGCACTGAAGCTTTCTTT
14 | TRBD1 | NA | TRBJ1-1 | TRBV30 | CAWSAGQGWTEAFF | TGTGCCTGGAGCGCCGGACAGGGGTGGACTGAAGCTTTCTTT
13 | NA | few | TRBJ1-1 | TRBV7-8 | CASSVQGNTEAFF | TGTGCCAGCAGCGTACAGGGGAACACTGAAGCTTTCTTT
14 | TRBD1 | NA | TRBJ2-7 | TRBV5-5 | CASSLVGGDYEQYF | TGTGCCAGCAGCTTGGTAGGGGGCGATTACGAGCAGTACTTC
14 | TRBD1 | NA | TRBJ2-7 | TRBV30 | CAWDPGTGLREQYF | TGTGCCTGGGACCCCGGGACAGGGCTTCGCGAGCAGTACTTC
15 | NA | NA | TRBJ1-3 | TRBV4-1 | CASSSSMSSVDTIYF | TGCGCCAGCAGCTCATCGATGTCCAGTGTGGACACCATATATTTT
12 | NA | NA | TRBJ2-4 | TRBV9 | CASSKDRGIQYF | TGTGCCAGCAGCAAGGACAGAGGCATTCAGTACTTC
13 | TRBD1 | NA | TRBJ2-7 | TRBV2 | CASRGTASSEQYF | TGTGCCTCCAGAGGGACAGCCTCCTCCGAGCAGTACTTC
15 | TRBD1 | few | TRBJ1-6 | TRBV2 | CASMRTGGQNSPLHF | TGTGCCAGCATGAGGACAGGAGGCCAGAATTCACCCCTCCACTTT
16 | NA | NA | TRBJ2-6 | TRBV6-1 | CASSEDRGSGANVLTF | TGTGCCAGCAGTGAAGACAGAGGGTCTGGGGCCAACGTCCTGACTTTC
14 | NA | NA | TRBJ2-7 | TRBV13 | CASSLGESRGEQYF | TGTGCCAGCAGCTTAGGGGAGTCCCGAGGCGAGCAGTACTTC
15 | NA | NA | TRBJ1-6 | TRBV6-6 | CASSYERGYISPLHF | TGTGCCAGCAGTTACGAAAGGGGTTATATTTCACCCCTCCACTTT
14 | TRBD1 | NA | TRBJ1-5 | TRBV6-5 | CASRAGTGLQPQHF | TGTGCCAGCAGAGCCGGGACAGGGCTTCAGCCCCAGCATTTT
17 | NA | NA | TRBJ2-7 | TRBV7-9 | CASSLPQRDTSSYEQYF | TGTGCCAGCAGCTTACCGCAACGGGACACGAGCTCCTACGAGCAGTACTTC
13 | TRBD1 | once | TRBJ1-2 | TRBV9 | CASSVAGGRGYTF | TGTGCCAGCAGCGTAGCAGGGGGCCGGGGCTACACCTTC
12 | NA | NA | TRBJ2-7 | TRBV10-3 | CAIGSSTYEQYF | TGTGCCATCGGCTCTAGCACCTACGAGCAGTACTTC
17 | TRBD2 | NA | TRBJ2-1 | TRBV4-1 | CASSQQAGGTDYNEQFF | TGCGCCAGCAGCCAACAAGCGGGGGGAACGGACTACAATGAGCAGTTCTTC
14 | NA | NA | TRBJ1-5 | TRBV6-5 | CASSYTPGGQPQHF | TGTGCCAGCAGTTACACCCCGGGGGGCCAGCCCCAGCATTTT
12 | NA | NA | TRBJ1-2 | TRBV9 | CASSVSGHGYTF | TGTGCCAGCAGCGTATCAGGGCACGGCTACACCTTC
13 | NA | NA | TRBJ2-7 | TRBV27 | CASSFASSYEQYF | TGTGCCAGCAGTTTTGCCAGTTCCTACGAGCAGTACTTC
14 | NA | NA | TRBJ2-1 | TRBV14 | CASSQDGRVNEQFF | TGTGCCAGCAGCCAAGATGGCAGGGTGAATGAGCAGTTCTTC
16 | TRBD1 | once | TRBJ1-2 | TRBV7-9 | CASSLTSRTGGRGYTF | TGTGCCAGCAGCTTAACCTCCCGGACAGGGGGCCGTGGCTACACCTTC
13 | NA | NA | TRBJ1-1 | TRBV27 | CASSLSYAYEAFF | TGTGCCAGCAGTTTATCGTATGCCTATGAAGCTTTCTTT
13 | NA | NA | TRBJ2-5 | TRBV5-6 | CASSSGSSQTQYF | TGTGCCAGCAGCTCAGGCTCTAGCCAGACCCAGTACTTC
18 | TRBD1 | NA | TRBJ2-1 | TRBV7-6 | CASSLAPGQESSYNEQFF | TGTGCCAGCAGCTTAGCCCCGGGACAGGAGAGCTCCTACAATGAGCAGTTCTTC
14 | NA | once | TRBJ2-7 | TRBV6-1 | CASSPRDISYEQYF | TGTGCCAGCAGCCCCAGGGATATCTCCTACGAGCAGTACTTC
13 | NA | NA | TRBJ2-2 | TRBV30 | CAWSETRTGELFF | TGTGCCTGGAGTGAGACTCGGACCGGGGAGCTGTTTTTT
15 | TRBD2 | NA | TRBJ2-1 | TRBV2 | CASSEAWRGDDEQFF | TGTGCCAGCAGTGAAGCGTGGCGGGGGGACGATGAGCAGTTCTTC
14 | NA | NA | TRBJ1-4 | TRBV7-9 | CASSFPGQDEKLFF | TGTGCCAGCAGCTTCCCAGGGCAAGACGAAAAACTGTTTTTT
15 | NA | NA | TRBJ1-1 | TRBV7-3 | CASSEDGGANTEAFF | TGTGCCAGCAGCGAAGACGGGGGGGCGAACACTGAAGCTTTCTTT
14 | NA | NA | TRBJ1-1 | TRBV25-1 | CASSEFYEDTEAFF | TGTGCCAGCAGTGAATTTTACGAGGACACTGAAGCTTTCTTT
13 | NA | NA | TRBJ1-2 | TRBV14 | CASSQAIAGGYTF | TGTGCCAGCAGCCAAGCTATCGCGGGTGGCTACACCTTC
13 | TRBD1 | NA | TRBJ2-7 | TRBV7-8 | CASAGTGVHEQYF | TGTGCCAGCGCAGGGACAGGGGTCCACGAGCAGTACTTC